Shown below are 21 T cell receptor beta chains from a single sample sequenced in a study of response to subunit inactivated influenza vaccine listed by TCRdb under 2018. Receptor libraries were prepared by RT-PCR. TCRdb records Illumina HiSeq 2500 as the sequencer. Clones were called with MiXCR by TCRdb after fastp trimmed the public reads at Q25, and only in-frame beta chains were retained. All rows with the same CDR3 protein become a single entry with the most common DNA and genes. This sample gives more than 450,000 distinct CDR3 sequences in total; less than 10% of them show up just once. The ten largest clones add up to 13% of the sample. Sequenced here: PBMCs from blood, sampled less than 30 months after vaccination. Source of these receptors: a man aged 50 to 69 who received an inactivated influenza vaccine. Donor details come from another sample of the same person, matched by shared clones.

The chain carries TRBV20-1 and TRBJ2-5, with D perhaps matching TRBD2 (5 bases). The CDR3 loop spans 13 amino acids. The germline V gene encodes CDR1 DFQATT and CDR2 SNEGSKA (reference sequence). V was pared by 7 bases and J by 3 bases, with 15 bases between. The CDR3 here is CSGSEGSEETQYF. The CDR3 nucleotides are TGCAGTGGTAGTGAGGGAAGCGAAGAGACCCAGTACTTC.

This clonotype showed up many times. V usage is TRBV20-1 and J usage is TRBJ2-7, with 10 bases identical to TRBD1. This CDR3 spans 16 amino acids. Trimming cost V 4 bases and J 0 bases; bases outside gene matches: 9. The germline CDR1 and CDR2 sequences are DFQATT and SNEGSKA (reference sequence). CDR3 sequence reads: CSATPPGQGYSYEQYF. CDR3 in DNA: TGCAGTGCTACCCCTCCGGGACAGGGGTACTCCTACGAGCAGTACTTC.

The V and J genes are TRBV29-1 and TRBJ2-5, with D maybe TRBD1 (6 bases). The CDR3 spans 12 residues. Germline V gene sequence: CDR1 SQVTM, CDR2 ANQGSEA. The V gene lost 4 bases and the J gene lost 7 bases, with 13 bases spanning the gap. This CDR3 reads CSVGTGSATQYF. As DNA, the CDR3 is TGCAGCGTTGGCACAGGGTCTGCGACCCAGTACTTC.

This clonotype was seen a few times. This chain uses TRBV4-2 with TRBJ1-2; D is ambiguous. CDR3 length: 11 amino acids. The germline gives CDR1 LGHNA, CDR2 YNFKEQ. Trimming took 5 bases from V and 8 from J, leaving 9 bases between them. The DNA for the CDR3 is TGTGCCAGCAGCAGGTCAGGAGGCTACACCTTC. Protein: CASSRSGGYTF.

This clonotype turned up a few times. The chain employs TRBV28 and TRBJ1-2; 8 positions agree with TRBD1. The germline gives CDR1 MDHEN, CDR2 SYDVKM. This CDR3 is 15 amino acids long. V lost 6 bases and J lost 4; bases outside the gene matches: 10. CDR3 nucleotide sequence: TGTGCCAGCAGCCAACCTGGCAGGGGGCTCTATGGCTACACCTTC. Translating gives CASSQPGRGLYGYTF.

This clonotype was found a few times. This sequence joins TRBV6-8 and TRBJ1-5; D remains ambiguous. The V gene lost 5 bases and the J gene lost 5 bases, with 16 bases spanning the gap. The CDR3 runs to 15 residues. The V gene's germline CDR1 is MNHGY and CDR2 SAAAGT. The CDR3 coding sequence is TGTGCCAGCAGTCACCTACTAGGCACTTATCAGCCCCAGCATTTT. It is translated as CASSHLLGTYQPQHF.

CDR3 DNA: TGTGCCAGCAGCTTGGATCCTGGCAGTGATGGTGAGCAGTTCTTC. This codes for CASSLDPGSDGEQFF. V gene TRBV5-4 combines with J gene TRBJ2-1; D unresolved. Germline assignment: CDR1 SGHNT and CDR2 YYREEE (reference sequence). V was pared by 0 bases and J by 9 bases, with 16 bases between. The CDR3 spans 15 residues. Full variable domain (outside the CDR3, taken from reference TRBV5-4 and TRBJ2-1): ETGVTQSPTHLIKTRGQQVTLRCSSQSGHNTVSWYQQALGQGPQFIFQYYREEENGRGNFPPRFSGLQFPNYSSELNVNALELDDSALYLCASSLDPGSDGEQFFGPGTRLTVL.

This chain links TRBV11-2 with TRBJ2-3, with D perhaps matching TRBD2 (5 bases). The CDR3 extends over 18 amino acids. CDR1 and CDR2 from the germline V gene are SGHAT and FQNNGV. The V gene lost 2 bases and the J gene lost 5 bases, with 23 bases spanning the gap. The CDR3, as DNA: TGTGCCAGCAGCTTATTCGGCCTCCCCGAGCGGAGAGGAGATACGCAGTATTTT. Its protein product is CASSLFGLPERRGDTQYF. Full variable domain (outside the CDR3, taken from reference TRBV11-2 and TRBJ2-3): EAGVAQSPRYKIIEKRQSVAFWCNPISGHATLYWYQQILGQGPKLLIQFQNNGVVDDSQLPKDRFSAERLKGVDSTLKIQPAKLEDSAVYLCASSLFGLPERRGDTQYFGPGTRLTVL.

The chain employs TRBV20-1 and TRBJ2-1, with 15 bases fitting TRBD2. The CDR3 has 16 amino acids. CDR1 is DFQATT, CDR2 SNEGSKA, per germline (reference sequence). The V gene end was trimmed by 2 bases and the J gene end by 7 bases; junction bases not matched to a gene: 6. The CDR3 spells CSARPGTSGGFNEQFF. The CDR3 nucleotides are TGCAGTGCTAGACCCGGGACTAGCGGGGGGTTTAATGAGCAGTTCTTC.

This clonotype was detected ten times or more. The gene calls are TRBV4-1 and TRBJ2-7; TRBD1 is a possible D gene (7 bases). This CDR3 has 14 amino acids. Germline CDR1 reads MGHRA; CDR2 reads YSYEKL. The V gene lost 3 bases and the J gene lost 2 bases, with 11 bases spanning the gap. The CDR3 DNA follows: TGCGCCAGCAGCCAGGAGGGACAGACCTACGAGCAGTACTTC. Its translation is CASSQEGQTYEQYF.

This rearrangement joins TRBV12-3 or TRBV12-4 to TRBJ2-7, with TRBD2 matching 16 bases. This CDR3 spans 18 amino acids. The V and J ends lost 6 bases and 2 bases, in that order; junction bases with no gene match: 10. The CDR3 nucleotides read TGTGCCAGCAGCCCGGGACTAGCGGGAGGGCCTCAGCCCTACGAGCAGTACTTC. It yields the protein CASSPGLAGGPQPYEQYF.

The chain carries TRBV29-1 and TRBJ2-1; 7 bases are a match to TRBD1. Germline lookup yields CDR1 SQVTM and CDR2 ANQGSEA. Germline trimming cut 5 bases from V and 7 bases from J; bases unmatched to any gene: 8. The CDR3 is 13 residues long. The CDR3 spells CSVSARGFNEQFF. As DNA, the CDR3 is TGCAGCGTTTCGGCCAGGGGGTTTAATGAGCAGTTCTTC.

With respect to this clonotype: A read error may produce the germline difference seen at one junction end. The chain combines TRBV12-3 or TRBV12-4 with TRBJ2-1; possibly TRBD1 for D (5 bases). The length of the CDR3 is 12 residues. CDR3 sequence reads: CASSLGTFAIRF. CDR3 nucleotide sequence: TGTGCCAGCAGTTTAGGGACATTTGCGATTCGTTTC.

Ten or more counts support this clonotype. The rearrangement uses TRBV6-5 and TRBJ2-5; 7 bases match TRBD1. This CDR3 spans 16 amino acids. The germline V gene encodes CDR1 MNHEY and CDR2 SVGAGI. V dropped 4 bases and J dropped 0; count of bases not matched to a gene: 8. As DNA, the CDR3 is TGTGCCAGCAGTTCGCCGGGACAGAGATACCAAGAGACCCAGTACTTC. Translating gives CASSSPGQRYQETQYF.

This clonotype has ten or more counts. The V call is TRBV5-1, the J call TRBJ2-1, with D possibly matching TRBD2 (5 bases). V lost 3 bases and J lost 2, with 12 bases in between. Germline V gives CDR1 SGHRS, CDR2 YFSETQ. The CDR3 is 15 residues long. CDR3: CASSSVTRAYNEQFF. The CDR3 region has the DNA TGCGCCAGCAGCTCTGTAACGCGGGCCTACAATGAGCAGTTCTTC. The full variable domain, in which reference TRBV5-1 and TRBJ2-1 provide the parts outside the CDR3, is KAGVTQTPRYLIKTRGQQVTLSCSPISGHRSVSWYQQTPGQGLQFLFEYFSETQRNKGNFPGRFSGRQFSNSRSEMNVSTLELGDSALYLCASSSVTRAYNEQFFGPGTRLTVL.

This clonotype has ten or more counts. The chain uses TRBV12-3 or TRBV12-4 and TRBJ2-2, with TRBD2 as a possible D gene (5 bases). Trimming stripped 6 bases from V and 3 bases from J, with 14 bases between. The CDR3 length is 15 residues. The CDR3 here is CASRPRGLDTGELFF. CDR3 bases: TGTGCCAGCAGGCCTCGGGGATTGGACACCGGGGAGCTGTTTTTT.

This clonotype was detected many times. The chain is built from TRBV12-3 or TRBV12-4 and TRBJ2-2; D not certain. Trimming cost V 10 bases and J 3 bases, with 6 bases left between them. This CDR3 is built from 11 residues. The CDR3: CANLYTGELFF. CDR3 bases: TGTGCCAACTTATACACCGGGGAGCTGTTTTTT.

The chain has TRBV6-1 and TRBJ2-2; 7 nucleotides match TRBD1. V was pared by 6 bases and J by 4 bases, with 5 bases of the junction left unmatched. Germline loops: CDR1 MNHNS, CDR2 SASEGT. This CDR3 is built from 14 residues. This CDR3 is CASSPGGVTGELFF. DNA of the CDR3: TGTGCCAGCAGCCCAGGGGGAGTCACCGGGGAGCTGTTTTTT.

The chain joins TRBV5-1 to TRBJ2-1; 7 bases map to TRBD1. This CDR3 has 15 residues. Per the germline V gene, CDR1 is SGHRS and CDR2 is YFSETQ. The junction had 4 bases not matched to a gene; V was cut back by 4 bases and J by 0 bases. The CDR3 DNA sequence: TGCGCCAGCAGCCAACAGGGGAGCTCCTACAATGAGCAGTTCTTC. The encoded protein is CASSQQGSSYNEQFF.

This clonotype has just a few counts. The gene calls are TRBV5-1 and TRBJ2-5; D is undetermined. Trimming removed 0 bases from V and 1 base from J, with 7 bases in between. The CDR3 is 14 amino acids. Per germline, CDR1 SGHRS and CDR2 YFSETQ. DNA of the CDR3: TGCGCCAGCAGCTTGGCAGCGACCCAAGAGACCCAGTACTTC. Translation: CASSLAATQETQYF.

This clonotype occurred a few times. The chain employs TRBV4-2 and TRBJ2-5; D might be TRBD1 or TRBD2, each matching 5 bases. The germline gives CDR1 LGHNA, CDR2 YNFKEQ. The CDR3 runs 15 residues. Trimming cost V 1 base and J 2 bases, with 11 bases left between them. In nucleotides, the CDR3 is TGTGCCAGCAGCCAAGTGGGGACGGCGCAAGAGACCCAGTACTTC. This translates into CASSQVGTAQETQYF.